The 27 T cell receptor beta chains below were found in one sample sequenced in a study of T-cell reconstitution after alpha-beta-depleted transplantation in children. Unique molecular identifiers were built into the TCRbeta library. One entry per CDR3 protein results from TCRdb running MiXCR on the PCR reads. The sample holds about 420,000 distinct CDR3 sequences; around 15% are singletons and the top ten take around 28%. The source was PBMCs, mostly from graft donor cells, collected 360 days after TCRalphabeta/CD19-depleted stem cell transplant. Receptors were obtained from a boy younger than two who had a stem cell transplant for Wiskott-Aldrich syndrome, so the T cells may come from the graft donor.

The V call is TRBV12-3 or TRBV12-4, the J call TRBJ2-3; TRBD2 is a possible D gene (6 bases). V was clipped by 5 bases and J by 0 bases, with 18 bases between them. The CDR3 consists of 17 residues. In nucleotides, the CDR3 is TGTGCCAGCAGTCTGGGGGGACGGATTTTAAGCACAGATACGCAGTATTTT. It encodes CASSLGGRILSTDTQYF.

This clonotype was detected only a few times. V is TRBV10-3 and J is TRBJ2-7; D unresolved. The germline V gene encodes CDR1 ENHRY and CDR2 SYGVKD. V dropped 7 bases and J dropped 3 bases, with 10 bases sitting between them. The length of the CDR3 is 12 residues. The CDR3 spells CAIMAPGYEQYF. DNA of the CDR3: TGTGCCATCATGGCGCCGGGCTACGAGCAGTACTTC.

This clonotype has ten or more counts. The V call is TRBV12-3 or TRBV12-4, the J call TRBJ2-7; a possible D gene is TRBD2 (7 bases). The CDR3 has 14 amino acids. Trimming took 3 bases from V and 4 from J, leaving 13 bases between them. This CDR3 reads CASSFRRGGYEQYF. The CDR3 DNA follows: TGTGCCAGCAGTTTCCGCAGGGGAGGGTACGAGCAGTACTTC.

The chain employs TRBV20-1 and TRBJ1-5, with D maybe TRBD1 (6 bases). The CDR3 contains 13 residues. Trimming left V 4 bases short and J 7 bases short, with 14 bases between. The V gene's germline CDR1 is DFQATT and CDR2 SNEGSKA (reference sequence). CDR3 DNA sequence: TGCAGTGCTACTACGGACAGATCACAGCCCCAGCATTTT. It is translated as CSATTDRSQPQHF.

This clonotype was detected ten times or more. The V and J genes are TRBV7-2 and TRBJ2-3; TRBD2 matches at 13 bases. Germline V gene data show CDR1 as SGHTA and CDR2 as FQGNSA. After removal of 3 bases from V and 6 bases from J, the junction contained 6 bases not matched to a gene. CDR3 size: 16 residues. CDR3 sequence: CASSLGLAGYKDTQYF. CDR3 nucleotide sequence: TGTGCCAGCAGCTTGGGACTAGCGGGATACAAGGATACGCAGTATTTT.

V is TRBV11-2 and J is TRBJ2-1, with 10 bases matching TRBD2. CDR1 is SGHAT and CDR2 is FQNNGV in the germline V gene. V lost 6 bases to trimming and J lost 6 bases; unmatched junction nucleotides: 8. This CDR3 comprises 15 residues. The CDR3 DNA reads as TGTGCCAGCAGGCCCAGCGGGAGGGAGGTCAATGAGCAGTTCTTC. Residues: CASRPSGREVNEQFF. The full variable domain, completed using reference TRBV11-2 and TRBJ2-1, is EAGVAQSPRYKIIEKRQSVAFWCNPISGHATLYWYQQILGQGPKLLIQFQNNGVVDDSQLPKDRFSAERLKGVDSTLKIQPAKLEDSAVYLCASRPSGREVNEQFFGPGTRLTVL.

The J gene is TRBJ2-1, the V gene TRBV4-3; D is ambiguous. The germline V and J ends were trimmed by 1 base and 8 bases, with 6 bases remaining between them. The CDR3 covers 12 residues. From germline, CDR1 is LGHNA and CDR2 YSLEER. The CDR3 loop is CASSQGPYEQFF. As DNA, the CDR3 is TGCGCCAGCAGCCAAGGACCTTATGAGCAGTTCTTC.

CDR3 in amino acids: CASSWRHGYTGELFF. In nucleotides, the CDR3 is TGTGCCAGCAGCTGGAGACATGGATACACCGGGGAGCTGTTTTTT. The chain joins TRBV13 to TRBJ2-2; D is ambiguous. CDR3 length: 15 residues. Germline lookup yields CDR1 PRHDT and CDR2 FYEKMQ (reference sequence). The germline V and J ends were trimmed by 4 bases and 3 bases, with 12 bases remaining between them. The full variable domain, with the rest looked up from reference TRBV13 and TRBJ2-2, is AAGVIQSPRHLIKEKRETATLKCYPIPRHDTVYWYQQGPGQDPQFLISFYEKMQSDKGSIPDRFSAQQFSDYHSELNMSSLELGDSALYFCASSWRHGYTGELFFGEGSRLTVL.

Many counts were recorded for this clonotype. This chain connects TRBV6-2 or TRBV6-3 to TRBJ2-7, with TRBD2 matching over 10 bases. V lost 6 bases, J lost 4 bases, and 3 bases stayed unmatched. Germline loops: CDR1 MNHEY, CDR2 SVGEGT. This CDR3 comprises 13 residues. The CDR3: CASSRTSGYEQYF. In DNA form, the CDR3 reads TGTGCCAGCAGCCGGACTAGCGGTTACGAGCAGTACTTC.

This clonotype was detected a few times. This rearrangement joins TRBV20-1 to TRBJ1-1, with 11 bases matching TRBD1. Per germline, CDR1 DFQATT and CDR2 SNEGSKA (reference sequence). The CDR3 has 13 residues. V shed 3 bases and J 7 bases; nucleotides not matched to a gene: 4. CDR3 nucleotides: TGCAGTGCTAGTTGGACAGGGGGCATTGAAGCTTTCTTT. Translation gives CSASWTGGIEAFF.

The rearrangement joins TRBV5-1 to TRBJ1-4; D is unresolved. With 3 bases removed from V and 12 bases from J, the gap between germline ends came to 12 bases. Germline V gene sequence: CDR1 SGHRS, CDR2 YFSETQ. The CDR3 covers 12 residues. The chain's CDR3 is CASSSRPGQLFF. The CDR3 DNA is TGCGCCAGCAGCTCCCGTCCAGGACAACTGTTTTTT. The whole variable domain, filled in from reference TRBV5-1 and TRBJ1-4, reads KAGVTQTPRYLIKTRGQQVTLSCSPISGHRSVSWYQQTPGQGLQFLFEYFSETQRNKGNFPGRFSGRQFSNSRSEMNVSTLELGDSALYLCASSSRPGQLFFGSGTQLSVL.

CDR3: CATTLAGNYEQYF. CDR3 in DNA: TGTGCCACCACGCTCGCGGGCAACTACGAGCAGTACTTC. V usage is TRBV10-3 and J usage is TRBJ2-7, with D possibly matching TRBD2 (5 bases). V gave up 10 bases and J gave up 3 bases, with 16 bases separating them. The germline gives CDR1 ENHRY, CDR2 SYGVKD. CDR3 length: 13 amino acids.

The rearrangement joins TRBV5-6 to TRBJ2-5; tentatively, D is TRBD2 (6 bases). Germline V gene lookup returns CDR1 SGHDT and CDR2 YYEEEE. V lost 6 bases to trimming and J lost 1 base, with 10 bases between them. The CDR3 extends over 13 amino acids. The CDR3 loop is CASNRDFQETQYF. The CDR3 DNA reads as TGTGCCAGCAACCGGGACTTCCAAGAGACCCAGTACTTC.

This chain links TRBV27 with TRBJ1-1; D may be TRBD1 (5 bases). Germline CDR1 is MNHEY and CDR2 is SMNVEV (reference sequence). Between the trimmed V and J ends, which lost 2 bases and 5 bases, there was a span of 12 bases. This CDR3 spans 14 amino acids. CDR3 loop: CASSLGALGTEAFF. The CDR3 region has the DNA TGTGCCAGCAGTTTAGGGGCCCTGGGGACTGAAGCTTTCTTT.

This sequence joins TRBV30 and TRBJ2-5; 9 bases line up with TRBD1. Germline lookup yields CDR1 GTSNPN and CDR2 SVGIG (reference sequence). CDR3 length: 14 residues. Trimming took 8 bases from V and 5 from J; bases not matched to a gene: 12. The DNA for the CDR3 is TGTGCCGCCGGGACAGGGCTCTTCCGTGAGACCCAGTACTTC. Amino acid sequence: CAAGTGLFRETQYF.

This clonotype was counted between two and nine times. The J gene is TRBJ1-1, the V gene TRBV6-2 or TRBV6-3; no clear D gene. CDR1 and CDR2 from the germline V gene are MNHEY and SVGEGT. Trimming removed 0 bases from V and 0 bases from J, with 8 bases in between. The CDR3 spans 15 residues. The CDR3 coding sequence is TGTGCCAGCAGTTACTCGATACACTTGAACACTGAAGCTTTCTTT. It encodes CASSYSIHLNTEAFF.

This clonotype has a count of ten or more. The J gene is TRBJ2-1, the V gene TRBV28; TRBD2 is a possible D gene (5 bases). There are 12 residues in the CDR3. Germline lookup yields CDR1 MDHEN and CDR2 SYDVKM. Trimming stripped 2 bases from V and 11 bases from J, with 10 bases between. CDR3 protein: CASSLRRPKQFF. CDR3 nucleotides: TGTGCCAGCAGTTTAAGGAGGCCCAAGCAGTTCTTC. The full variable domain, its missing parts supplied by reference TRBV28 and TRBJ2-1, is DVKVTQSSRYLVKRTGEKVFLECVQDMDHENMFWYRQDPGLGLRLIYFSYDVKMKEKGDIPEGYSVSREKKERFSLILESASTNQTSMYLCASSLRRPKQFFGPGTRLTVL.

The sample holds a few counts of this clonotype. The chain uses TRBV12-3 or TRBV12-4 and TRBJ2-1, with 8 bases that match TRBD2. The V segment lost 3 bases and the J segment 4 bases; nucleotides outside the gene matches: 8. The CDR3 runs 16 residues. The chain's CDR3 is CASSLLLADLYNEQFF. The CDR3 region has the DNA TGTGCCAGCAGTTTGTTACTAGCGGACCTTTACAATGAGCAGTTCTTC.

This chain uses TRBV20-1 with TRBJ2-7; D might be TRBD1 (6 bases). Germline CDR1 and CDR2: DFQATT and SNEGSKA (reference sequence). This CDR3 comprises 13 residues. Trimming pared 5 bases from V and 3 bases from J, leaving 14 bases between. The CDR3, as DNA: TGCAGTGCTTCATACAGGGACCGCTACGAGCAGTACTTC. Protein sequence: CSASYRDRYEQYF.

J is TRBJ2-5 and V is TRBV12-3 or TRBV12-4; perhaps TRBD2 as D (5 bases). Trimming stripped 2 bases from V and 10 bases from J, with 26 bases between. The CDR3 is 17 amino acids. This chain's CDR3 is CASSLSLEAVLSPDQYF. The CDR3, as DNA: TGTGCCAGCAGTTTATCATTGGAAGCGGTACTTTCCCCGGACCAGTACTTC.

J is TRBJ2-7 and V is TRBV3-1; D possibly corresponds to TRBD1 (5 bases). V lost 3 bases and J lost 2, with 8 bases in between. Germline CDR1 LGHDT, CDR2 YNNKEL (reference sequence). The CDR3 has 13 amino acids. This CDR3 is CASSQLGAYEQYF. CDR3 nucleotide sequence: TGTGCCAGCAGCCAGTTAGGGGCCTACGAGCAGTACTTC.

This clonotype was counted only a few times. The CDR3, as DNA: TGTGCCAGCAGTTTCGGTCTTAGCGGGGGGGCCTACGAGCAGTACTTC. As protein: CASSFGLSGGAYEQYF. This sequence joins TRBV27 and TRBJ2-7; the match to TRBD2 covers 11 bases. This CDR3 is built from 16 residues. The germline gives CDR1 MNHEY, CDR2 SMNVEV (reference sequence). V was pared by 3 bases and J by 2 bases, with 6 bases of the junction left unmatched.

The J gene is TRBJ2-5, the V gene TRBV7-9; a possible D gene is TRBD2 (6 bases). The germline V gene has CDR1 SEHNR and CDR2 FQNEAQ (reference sequence). CDR3 size: 15 residues. The V and J ends lost 5 bases and 1 base respectively, with 14 bases between them. The CDR3 loop reads CASSHAGRTQETQYF. In DNA, the CDR3 is TGTGCCAGCAGCCACGCGGGACGGACCCAAGAGACCCAGTACTTC.

This clonotype was found a few times. The gene calls are TRBV5-1 and TRBJ2-1, with a weak D call TRBD2 (6 bases). CDR1 and CDR2 from the germline V gene are SGHRS and YFSETQ. Trimming stripped 0 bases from V and 9 bases from J, with 10 bases between. The CDR3 has 13 residues. The CDR3 DNA reads TGCGCCAGCAGCTTGGGCTCGGGAGTTGAGCAGTTCTTC. This sequence encodes CASSLGSGVEQFF.

This clonotype was seen once. V is TRBV5-5 and J is TRBJ2-7; D ambiguous. Germline V CDR1 and CDR2: SGHKS, YYEKEE (reference sequence). The ends were cut back, 0 bases at V and 6 bases at J, with 10 bases in the middle. CDR3 length equals 13 residues. CDR3 sequence (DNA): TGTGCCAGCAGCTTGGGACAAGTCCCCGAGCAGTACTTC. It codes for CASSLGQVPEQYF.

The J gene is TRBJ2-7, the V gene TRBV5-4, with D maybe TRBD2 (5 bases). Germline CDR1 reads SGHNT; CDR2 reads YYREEE (reference sequence). CDR3 length equals 15 residues. Trimming shortened V by 2 bases and J by 4 bases, and 16 bases separated the two germline ends. CDR3 region: CASSFVGGRGYEQYF. CDR3 sequence (DNA): TGTGCCAGCAGCTTCGTTGGTGGTAGAGGGTACGAGCAGTACTTC.

This clonotype was detected only a few times. The chain links TRBV9 to TRBJ2-7, with a possible D match to TRBD2 (6 bases). The CDR3 contains 15 residues. Trimming cost V 0 bases and J 2 bases, with 12 bases left between them. Per germline, CDR1 SGDLS and CDR2 YYNGEE. The CDR3: CASSVDTGDTYEQYF. The CDR3 bases are TGTGCCAGCAGCGTAGATACGGGAGATACCTACGAGCAGTACTTC.